The 9 T cell receptor beta chains given below trace back to one sample, sequenced in a study of CD8 T cells in ankylosing spondylitis. Points from the study as a whole: Seemingly characteristic of ankylosing spondylitis blood was a TCR beta motif consisting of under ten highly homologous variants.

Antigen specificity for these receptors is unknown. TCRdb recomputed calls from the 5' RACE reads with MiXCR, one row per CDR3 protein. The data hold about 450,000 distinct CDR3 sequences, with about 24% observed a single time. Sequencing input: blood, either unsorted or a sorted T cell fraction (not recorded which). All receptors come from a male donor with ankylosing spondylitis.

This clonotype has only a few counts. This chain links TRBV3-1 with TRBJ2-2; D remains ambiguous. The germline V and J ends were trimmed by 4 bases and 7 bases, with 7 bases remaining between them. The CDR3 loop spans 12 amino acids. Germline V lookup: CDR1 LGHDT, CDR2 YNNKEL (reference sequence). CDR3 sequence (DNA): TGTGCCAGCAGCCTTCACGACGGGGAGCTGTTTTTT. This codes for CASSLHDGELFF.

V usage is TRBV20-1 and J usage is TRBJ2-2, with 8 bases matching TRBD2. Germline V gene lookup returns CDR1 DFQATT and CDR2 SNEGSKA (reference sequence). Unmatched junction bases numbered 8, after V lost 7 bases and J lost 4 bases. This CDR3 contains 14 residues. The CDR3 spells CSGQAGEGTGELFF. The CDR3 DNA sequence: TGCAGTGGACAAGCGGGAGAGGGCACCGGGGAGCTGTTTTTT.

This clonotype was observed at least ten times. This chain links TRBV12-3 or TRBV12-4 with TRBJ2-7; 9 positions agree with TRBD2. V lost 1 base, J lost 2 bases, and 0 bases stayed unmatched. The length of the CDR3 is 14 residues. CDR3 sequence: CASSLGLAAYEQYF. Here the CDR3 DNA reads TGTGCCAGCAGTTTAGGACTAGCGGCCTACGAGCAGTACTTC.

This clonotype was seen a few times. The rearrangement links TRBV6-1 to TRBJ1-1, with D hard to call. From germline, CDR1 is MNHNS and CDR2 SASEGT. Trimming shortened V by 5 bases and J by 0 bases, and 13 bases separated the two germline ends. This CDR3 has 15 amino acids. The CDR3 DNA follows: TGTGCCAGCAGTCCCAATTCAAAGATGAACACTGAAGCTTTCTTT. Encoded protein: CASSPNSKMNTEAFF.

The gene calls are TRBV4-1 and TRBJ1-2; D gene ambiguous. The V gene's germline CDR1 is MGHRA and CDR2 YSYEKL. CDR3 length equals 14 residues. Trimming cost V 2 bases and J 8 bases, with 15 bases left between them. The CDR3 protein is CASSQSTGWPGYTF. CDR3 nucleotide sequence: TGCGCCAGCAGCCAATCAACGGGATGGCCCGGCTACACCTTC.

V gene TRBV5-1 combines with J gene TRBJ1-1, with D maybe TRBD1 (5 bases). The germline gives CDR1 SGHRS, CDR2 YFSETQ. The V end lost 4 bases, the J end lost 5 bases, and 15 bases lay between the germline ends. The CDR3 contains 14 residues. The CDR3 DNA reads as TGCGCCAGCAGCCCGGACCTGGAGGGGACTGAAGCTTTCTTT. Encoded protein: CASSPDLEGTEAFF.

In its sample, this clonotype was seen a few times. This chain joins TRBV7-9 and TRBJ1-1; D may be TRBD1 (6 bases). Germline V CDR1 and CDR2: SEHNR, FQNEAQ (reference sequence). V shed 5 bases and J shed 7 bases, with 17 bases lying between them. The CDR3 length is 14 residues. The CDR3 loop is CASSPVRDNYEAFF. DNA of the CDR3: TGTGCCAGCAGCCCCGTTCGGGACAACTATGAAGCTTTCTTT.

The chain joins TRBV5-1 to TRBJ2-5; the D gene is possibly TRBD1 (5 bases). V lost 4 bases, J lost 3 bases, and 16 bases lay in between. The CDR3 is 15 residues long. The germline gives CDR1 SGHRS, CDR2 YFSETQ. DNA of the CDR3: TGCGCCAGCAGCCAGGATGTGGGGCTTGAAGAGACCCAGTACTTC. Protein: CASSQDVGLEETQYF.

Only a few counts were recorded for this clonotype. The chain recombines TRBV11-2 with TRBJ1-5, with D hard to call. Germline V gene sequence: CDR1 SGHAT, CDR2 FQNNGV. This CDR3 contains 12 residues. The ends were cut back, 0 bases at V and 8 bases at J, with 5 bases in the middle. The DNA for the CDR3 is TGTGCCAGCAGCTTAGATGTGGAGCCCCAGCATTTT. It translates to CASSLDVEPQHF.